One sample yielded the 18 T cell receptor beta chains listed below, sequenced in a study of T cell responses to AZD1222 COVID-19 vaccine. The assay was immunoSEQ multiplex PCR, and TCRdb's table has in-frame clones only and misses some. Of some 150,000 clones listed, 90% to 95% are singletons. The sample was peripheral blood, taken on day 0 of AZD1222 vaccination. These receptors were taken from an adult in good health.

The rearrangement joins TRBV19 to TRBJ2-7; 9 nucleotides align to TRBD2. CDR3 length: 15 residues. Per germline, CDR1 LNHDA and CDR2 SQIVND (reference sequence). Trimming at V came to 5 bases and at J to 1 base, leaving 6 bases not matched to a gene. The CDR3, as DNA: TGTGCCAGTAGTGTCGGACTAGCGATGTCCTACGAGCAGTACTTC. It codes for CASSVGLAMSYEQYF.

The chain has TRBV11-2 and TRBJ2-1; TRBD2 agrees at 9 bases. Losses at the gene ends were 5 bases for V and 9 bases for J; bases not matched to a gene: 11. Per the germline V gene, CDR1 is SGHAT and CDR2 is FQNNGV. The CDR3 spans 15 residues. This chain's CDR3 is CASSAGAGGPGEQFF. In DNA, the CDR3 is TGTGCCAGCAGCGCGGGGGCGGGAGGGCCCGGTGAGCAGTTCTTC. The full variable domain, rest sourced from reference TRBV11-2 and TRBJ2-1, is EAGVAQSPRYKIIEKRQSVAFWCNPISGHATLYWYQQILGQGPKLLIQFQNNGVVDDSQLPKDRFSAERLKGVDSTLKIQPAKLEDSAVYLCASSAGAGGPGEQFFGPGTRLTVL.

The chain recombines TRBV29-1 with TRBJ1-1; D gene unclear. V was trimmed by 1 base and J by 7 bases, leaving 16 bases between them. CDR1 SQVTM and CDR2 ANQGSEA come from the germline V gene. The CDR3 has 14 residues. The CDR3 bases are TGCAGCGTTGAAGCCGCTAGCGACCCATTTGAAGCTTTCTTT. Translation: CSVEAASDPFEAFF. The full variable domain, rest sourced from reference TRBV29-1 and TRBJ1-1, is SAVISQKPSRDICQRGTSLTIQCQVDSQVTMMFWYRQQPGQSLTLIATANQGSEATYESGFVIDKFPISRPNLTFSTLTVSNMSPEDSSIYLCSVEAASDPFEAFFGQGTRLTVV.

The gene calls are TRBV6-1 and TRBJ1-1, with 7 bases matching TRBD1. This CDR3 spans 15 amino acids. Germline lookup yields CDR1 MNHNS and CDR2 SASEGT. V shed 2 bases and J 1 base; nucleotides not matched to a gene: 4. The CDR3, as DNA: TGTGCCAGCAGTGAAATCCCAGGGGGGAACACTGAAGCTTTCTTT. This gives the protein CASSEIPGGNTEAFF.

This rearrangement joins TRBV5-1 to TRBJ2-5; 11 bases map to TRBD2. Losses at the gene ends were 0 bases for V and 1 base for J; bases not matched to a gene: 5. The CDR3 has 17 residues. Germline-derived CDR1 and CDR2 are SGHRS and YFSETQ. The CDR3 nucleotides read TGCGCCAGCAGCTTGGGAGGGACTAGCGGAGCCCAAGAGACCCAGTACTTC. It encodes CASSLGGTSGAQETQYF.

The J gene is TRBJ1-5, the V gene TRBV27; D is unresolved. This CDR3 region has 14 residues. From germline, CDR1 is MNHEY and CDR2 SMNVEV (reference sequence). Trimming took 3 bases from V and 7 from J, leaving 13 bases between them. CDR3 DNA: TGTGCCAGCAGTTTCTCTACGGTAGGGCAGCCCCAGCATTTT. Translated: CASSFSTVGQPQHF.

This rearrangement joins TRBV19 to TRBJ1-2; D call uncertain. Germline loops: CDR1 LNHDA, CDR2 SQIVND (reference sequence). The CDR3 is 15 residues long. V lost 3 bases and J lost 1, with 12 bases in between. CDR3 region: CASSISRHLNYGYTF. For the CDR3, the DNA is TGTGCCAGTAGTATTTCCAGGCACCTTAACTATGGCTACACCTTC.

The chain carries TRBV29-1 and TRBJ2-4, with D possibly being TRBD1 (6 bases). V was pared by 4 bases and J by 2 bases, with 6 bases between. Germline V lookup: CDR1 SQVTM, CDR2 ANQGSEA. CDR3 size: 12 residues. The CDR3 DNA reads as TGCAGCGTTGGGGGGCCCAAAAACATTCAGTACTTC. Protein: CSVGGPKNIQYF.

This CDR3 is CASGLAGTGNPGELFF. CDR3 nucleotides: TGTGCTAGTGGTTTGGCAGGGACGGGGAATCCCGGGGAGCTGTTTTTT. V is TRBV12-5 and J is TRBJ2-2, with D perhaps given as TRBD1 or TRBD2 (5 bases each). Germline V CDR1 and CDR2: LGHNT, FRNRAP. This CDR3 contains 16 residues. Trimming removed 1 base from V and 6 bases from J, with 15 bases in between.

The gene calls are TRBV6-1 and TRBJ1-5; no definite D call. V was pared by 1 base and J by 11 bases, with 12 bases between. This CDR3 spans 13 amino acids. Germline values: CDR1 MNHNS, CDR2 SASEGT. In nucleotides, the CDR3 is TGTGCCAGCAGTGAAGGGTGGGAACGCGCCCAGCATTTT. Its translation is CASSEGWERAQHF.

The chain combines TRBV19 with TRBJ1-3; unclear D gene. Looked up from germline, CDR1 is LNHDA and CDR2 is SQIVND (reference sequence). The CDR3 contains 12 residues. Trimming stripped 4 bases from V and 4 bases from J, with 5 bases between. The CDR3 DNA reads TGTGCCAGTAGTAACCAGGGAAACACCATATATTTT. As protein: CASSNQGNTIYF.

This chain links TRBV27 with TRBJ1-1; D perhaps matches TRBD1 (6 bases). With 2 bases removed from V and 5 bases from J, the gap between germline ends came to 15 bases. The CDR3 spans 15 residues. Looked up from germline, CDR1 is MNHEY and CDR2 is SMNVEV (reference sequence). In nucleotides, the CDR3 is TGTGCCAGCAGTTTAACCCCAGGGGCAGGTACTGAAGCTTTCTTT. Its translation: CASSLTPGAGTEAFF.

The chain carries TRBV5-5 and TRBJ2-5; the D call may be TRBD1 or TRBD2 (5 bases each). Germline values: CDR1 SGHKS, CDR2 YYEKEE (reference sequence). V was pared by 0 bases and J by 4 bases, with 13 bases between. CDR3 size: 15 residues. The CDR3 protein is CASSLAWGMGETQYF. Written as DNA, the CDR3 is TGTGCCAGCAGCTTGGCCTGGGGGATGGGAGAGACCCAGTACTTC.

This chain joins TRBV3-1 (or the pseudogene TRBV3-2) and TRBJ1-2; D is ambiguous. Germline loops: CDR1 LGHDT, CDR2 YNNKEL (reference sequence). The CDR3 runs to 14 residues. With 4 bases removed from V and 8 bases from J, the gap between germline ends came to 17 bases. For the CDR3, the DNA is TGTGCCAGCAGCCCCGAGGCCGCAGAAGCGGGCTACACCTTC. As protein: CASSPEAAEAGYTF.

V and J are TRBV3-1 (or the pseudogene TRBV3-2) and TRBJ1-4; TRBD1 agrees at 8 bases. The CDR3 loop spans 15 amino acids. Germline CDR1 and CDR2: LGHDT and YNNKEL (reference sequence). V shed 3 bases, J shed 7 bases, and the junction held 7 bases outside the gene matches. The CDR3 is CASSHRQGSGEKLFF. The CDR3 DNA sequence: TGTGCCAGCAGCCATCGACAGGGGTCTGGTGAAAAACTGTTTTTT.

V is TRBV4-3 and J is TRBJ1-2; D unclear. CDR1 is LGHNA and CDR2 is YSLEER in the germline V gene. Between the trimmed V and J ends, which lost 0 bases and 3 bases, there was a span of 8 bases. This CDR3 has 14 amino acids. The CDR3 protein is CASSQDRVDYGYTF. The CDR3 bases are TGCGCCAGCAGCCAAGATCGGGTCGACTATGGCTACACCTTC.

This chain links TRBV27 with TRBJ1-1, with TRBD1 as a possible D gene (6 bases). CDR3 length: 15 residues. CDR1 is MNHEY and CDR2 is SMNVEV in the germline V gene (reference sequence). The germline V and J ends were trimmed by 3 bases and 5 bases, with 16 bases remaining between them. CDR3 amino acids: CASSLTYQGRTEAFF. CDR3 DNA sequence: TGTGCCAGCAGTTTGACCTACCAGGGGCGGACTGAAGCTTTCTTT.

This chain uses TRBV7-2 with TRBJ1-1; D gene unclear. In germline, CDR1 is SGHTA, CDR2 FQGNSA. The V and J ends lost 4 bases and 2 bases respectively, with 11 bases between them. This CDR3 has 14 residues. CDR3 sequence (DNA): TGTGCCAGCAGCTATAGAGGCGGAAACACTGAAGCTTTCTTT. Translated, it gives CASSYRGGNTEAFF.